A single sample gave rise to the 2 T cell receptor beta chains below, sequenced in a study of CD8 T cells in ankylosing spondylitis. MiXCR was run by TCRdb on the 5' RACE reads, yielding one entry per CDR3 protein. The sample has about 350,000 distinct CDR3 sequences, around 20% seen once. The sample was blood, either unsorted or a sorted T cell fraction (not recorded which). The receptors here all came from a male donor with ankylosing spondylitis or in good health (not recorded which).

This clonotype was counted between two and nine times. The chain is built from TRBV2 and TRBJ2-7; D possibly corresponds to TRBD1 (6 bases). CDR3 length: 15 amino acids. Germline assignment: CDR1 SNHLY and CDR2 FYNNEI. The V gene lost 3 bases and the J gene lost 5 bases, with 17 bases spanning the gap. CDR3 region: CASSEGAQAANEQYF. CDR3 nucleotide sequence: TGTGCCAGCAGTGAGGGGGCACAAGCAGCCAACGAGCAGTACTTC.

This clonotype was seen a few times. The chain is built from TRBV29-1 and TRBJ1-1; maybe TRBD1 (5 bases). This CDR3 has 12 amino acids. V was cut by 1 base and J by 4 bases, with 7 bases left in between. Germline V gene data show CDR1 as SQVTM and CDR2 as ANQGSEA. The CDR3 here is CSVEGGGTEAFF. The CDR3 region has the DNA TGCAGCGTTGAAGGGGGGGGCACTGAAGCTTTCTTT.